The entry that follows covers one T cell receptor (beta chain) sequence. Its antigen remains unknown. Assay: immunoSEQ multiplex PCR; the TCRdb copy retains only in-frame clones and omits some. The table records around 120,000 clones, about 94% of them present only once. This specimen belongs to a study of T cell responses to AZD1222 COVID-19 vaccine. The germline gives CDR1 MNHEY, CDR2 SMNVEV (reference sequence). The V and J ends lost 3 bases and 5 bases respectively, with 11 bases between them. This CDR3 is built from 15 residues. General study points: Close to half of all spike-specific TCRs reportedly target regions of the variants that are unmutated. Clonal diversity was possibly underestimated; the donors were predominantly white British and more often female. Mapped onto spike, vaccine-associated CD4 TCRs spanned it and were dominant at 160-218 and 743-854.

The chain employs TRBV27 and TRBJ1-6; a possible D gene is TRBD1 (5 bases). This TCR came from an adult in good health. The source material was peripheral blood, sampled on day 0 of AZD1222 vaccination. CDR3 in amino acids: CASSFRGRHNSPLHF. DNA for the CDR3: TGTGCCAGCAGTTTCCGGGGCAGGCATAATTCACCCCTCCACTTT.